Below, 4 T cell receptor beta chains from the same sample are listed, as sequenced in a study of glioma-infiltrating T cells after dendritic cell vaccination. Measured with immunoSEQ multiplex PCR; TCRdb has only the in-frame clones, and not every one. The sample consists of approximately 67,000 clones, roughly 79% of them appearing once. The sample was blood, taken before dendritic cell vaccination. These receptors came from a human donor with glioblastoma.

The CDR3 spells CASSRGTSGDNTGELFF. The CDR3 bases are TGTGCCAGCAGCAGGGGGACTAGCGGGGACAACACCGGGGAGCTGTTTTTT. This chain links TRBV9 with TRBJ2-2, with 13 positions matching TRBD2. J lost 2 bases, V lost 4 bases, and 5 bases had no gene match. The CDR3 has 17 amino acids. Germline loops: CDR1 SGDLS, CDR2 YYNGEE.

The gene calls are TRBV5-1 and TRBJ2-7; no clear D gene. CDR3 size: 15 residues. Trimming took off 0 bases at V and 3 bases at J, with 13 bases between the two ends. Germline assignment: CDR1 SGHRS and CDR2 YFSETQ. CDR3 in DNA: TGCGCCAGCAGCTTGGCCGCAGAGGTGAGCTACGAGCAGTACTTC. It codes for CASSLAAEVSYEQYF.

V is TRBV5-1 and J is TRBJ2-7, with D tentatively TRBD1 (6 bases). Germline V gives CDR1 SGHRS, CDR2 YFSETQ. CDR3 size: 14 residues. Trimming removed 5 bases from V and 0 bases from J, with 12 bases in between. The CDR3 nucleotides read TGCGCCAGCAGGGCCGGGACAAGCTCCTACGAGCAGTACTTC. Translating gives CASRAGTSSYEQYF.

This clone was seen more than once but under ten times. This chain links TRBV5-1 with TRBJ2-7, with a weak D call TRBD2 (6 bases). CDR3 length: 15 residues. Germline CDR1 SGHRS, CDR2 YFSETQ. V lost 0 bases to trimming and J lost 6 bases, with 16 bases between them. Here the CDR3 reads CASSLEAGRRAEQYF. CDR3 DNA sequence: TGCGCCAGCAGCTTGGAAGCAGGGAGGAGGGCCGAGCAGTACTTC. Supplemented by reference TRBV5-1 and TRBJ2-7, the full variable domain reads KAGVTQTPRYLIKTRGQQVTLSCSPISGHRSVSWYQQTPGQGLQFLFEYFSETQRNKGNFPGRFSGRQFSNSRSEMNVSTLELGDSALYLCASSLEAGRRAEQYFGPGTRLTVT.